A selection of T cell receptor beta chains follows, all from one sample in a study of blood T cell repertoires in COVID-19. Assay: immunoSEQ multiplex PCR; the TCRdb copy retains only in-frame clones and omits some. The sample has 73,000 or so clones; 91% are singletons. Sequencing was done on a sample of peripheral blood. The origin of the receptors is a human donor with active COVID-19. The donor label of this sample is uncertain. The conserved cysteine and the conserved F or W are not part of the CDR3 here. Clone size is given for some rows only: seen once, a few or many times, or a class if the clone is expanded.

CDR3 protein: ASNRAGGLDTQY
clone size: NA
V gene: TRBV5-1

CDR3 protein: ASSWLSRGDEAF
clone size: NA
V gene: TRBV27

CDR3 protein: ASSSAGGGDEKLF
clone size: NA
V gene: TRBV5-6

CDR3 protein: ASSLKGPMEPAF
clone size: NA
V gene: TRBV5-6

CDR3 protein: ASSITSAHTDTQY
clone size: NA
V gene: TRBV19

CDR3 protein: ASSPVQGVGNEQF
clone size: once
V gene: TRBV7-7

CDR3 protein: ASSLNGGNTEAF
clone size: NA
V gene: TRBV7-9

CDR3 protein: ASSLDSGSASTDTQY
clone size: NA
V gene: TRBV11-3

CDR3 protein: ASSQVPGGYGYT
clone size: NA
V gene: TRBV11-2

CDR3 protein: ASSFQTGSNEQY
clone size: NA
V gene: TRBV5-1

CDR3 protein: ASSPPGDQPQH
clone size: NA
V gene: TRBV4-1

CDR3 protein: ASSKGTHRGYT
clone size: NA
V gene: TRBV21-1

CDR3 protein: ASSHPGLAGVGDTQY
clone size: NA
V gene: TRBV5-6

CDR3 protein: ASSIQGSNNEQF
clone size: NA
V gene: TRBV19

CDR3 protein: ASSQVQGDSPLH
clone size: few
V gene: TRBV3-1/TRBV3-2

CDR3 protein: AARDRGTGELF
clone size: NA
V gene: TRBV2

CDR3 protein: ASSPHPAGVWMGELF
clone size: once
V gene: TRBV6-2/TRBV6-3

CDR3 protein: ASRPKGAETQY
clone size: NA
V gene: TRBV12-3/TRBV12-4

CDR3 protein: ASSPGVSSSYEQY
clone size: NA
V gene: TRBV7-3

CDR3 protein: ASSGTGGDEQY
clone size: NA
V gene: TRBV19

CDR3 protein: ASSPGRGSGNQPQH
clone size: NA
V gene: TRBV28

CDR3 protein: SVQSDLAKNIQY
clone size: once
V gene: TRBV29-1

CDR3 protein: ASSRGYGEKLF
clone size: once
V gene: TRBV28

CDR3 protein: ASSLLAGSKTQY
clone size: NA
V gene: TRBV28

CDR3 protein: ASSLGGTSTSYEQY
clone size: NA
V gene: TRBV7-9

CDR3 protein: ASSLGAGNTEAF
clone size: NA
V gene: TRBV11-3

CDR3 protein: ASSNPGTSSYNEQF
clone size: once
V gene: TRBV5-8

CDR3 protein: ASSQRLAGPYEQY
clone size: NA
V gene: TRBV3-1/TRBV3-2

CDR3 protein: ASSGGTSGYEQY
clone size: NA
V gene: TRBV7-9